This T cell receptor beta chain was sequenced for a study of cytomegalovirus exposure and HLA in healthy donors. This CDR3 contains 15 residues. From germline, CDR1 is SGHDT and CDR2 YYEEEE. PCR involved 60 Vbeta and 13 Jbeta primers. Per the original data handling: Unique TCR beta chains totaled about 78 million in a later count, with roughly 11 million of them shared. Produced via immunoSEQ multiplex PCR; TCRdb's table is partial and in-frame only. The DNA was the basis for D and trimming; V, J and clone size are from that table. The repertoire has 150,000 to 200,000 clones, over 80% of them found once; the top ten carry roughly 1.9%.

The TCR originated in a human donor in good health. This sequence joins TRBV5-6 and TRBJ2-5, with a tentative D call TRBD1 (6 bases). The DNA end lines up better with TRBJ2-7; the J call may be wrong. Sequencing was performed on PBMCs. The CDR3 nucleotides are TGTGCCAGCAGCTTGGCGAGGGGGTTTCCCTACGAGCAGTACTTC. Amino acids: CASSLARGFPYEQYF.